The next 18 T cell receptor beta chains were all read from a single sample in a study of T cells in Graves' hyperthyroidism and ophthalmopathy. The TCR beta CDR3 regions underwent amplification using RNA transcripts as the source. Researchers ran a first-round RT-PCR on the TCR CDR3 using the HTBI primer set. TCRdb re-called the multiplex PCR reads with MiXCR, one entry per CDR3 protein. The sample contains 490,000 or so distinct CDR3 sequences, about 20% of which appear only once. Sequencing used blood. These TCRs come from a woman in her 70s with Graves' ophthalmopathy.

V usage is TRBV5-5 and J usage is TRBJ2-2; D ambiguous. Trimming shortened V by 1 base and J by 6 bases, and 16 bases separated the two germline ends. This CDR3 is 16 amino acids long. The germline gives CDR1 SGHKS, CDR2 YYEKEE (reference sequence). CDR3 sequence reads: CASSLTSRSVSGELFF. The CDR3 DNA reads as TGTGCCAGCAGCTTGACCTCCAGAAGCGTATCCGGGGAGCTGTTTTTT.

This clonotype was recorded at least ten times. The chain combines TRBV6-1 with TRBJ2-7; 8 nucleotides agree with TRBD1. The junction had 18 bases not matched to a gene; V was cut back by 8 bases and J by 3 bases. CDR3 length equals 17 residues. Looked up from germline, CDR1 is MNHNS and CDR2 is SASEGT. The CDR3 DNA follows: TGTGCCAGCGAAGGCCCGGGGGACATAGGGACAGGCTACGAGCAGTACTTC. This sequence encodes CASEGPGDIGTGYEQYF.

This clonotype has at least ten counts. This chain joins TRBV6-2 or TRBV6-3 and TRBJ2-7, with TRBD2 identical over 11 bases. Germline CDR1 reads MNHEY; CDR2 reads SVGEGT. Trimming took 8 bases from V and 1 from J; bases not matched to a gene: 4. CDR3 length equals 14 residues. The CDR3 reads CASGLAGGSYEQYF. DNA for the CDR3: TGTGCCAGCGGATTAGCGGGAGGGTCCTACGAGCAGTACTTC.

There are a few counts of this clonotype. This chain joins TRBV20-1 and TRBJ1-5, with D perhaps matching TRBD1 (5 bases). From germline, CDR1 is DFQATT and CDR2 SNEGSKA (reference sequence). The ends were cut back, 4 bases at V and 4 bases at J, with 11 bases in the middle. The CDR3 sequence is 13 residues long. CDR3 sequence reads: CSAKGHPNQPQHF. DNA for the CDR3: TGCAGTGCTAAAGGACACCCTAATCAGCCCCAGCATTTT.

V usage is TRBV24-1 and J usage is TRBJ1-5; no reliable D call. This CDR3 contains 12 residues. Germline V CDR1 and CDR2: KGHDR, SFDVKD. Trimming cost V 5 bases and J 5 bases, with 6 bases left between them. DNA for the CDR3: TGTGCCACCAGTGCCACTGATCAGCCCCAGCATTTT. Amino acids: CATSATDQPQHF.

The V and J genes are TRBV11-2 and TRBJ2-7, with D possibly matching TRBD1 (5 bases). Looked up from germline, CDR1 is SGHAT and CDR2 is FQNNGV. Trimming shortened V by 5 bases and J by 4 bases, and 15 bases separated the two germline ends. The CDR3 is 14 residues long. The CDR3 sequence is CASSPEGEVYEQYF. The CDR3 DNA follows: TGTGCCAGCAGCCCCGAAGGGGAAGTGTACGAGCAGTACTTC.

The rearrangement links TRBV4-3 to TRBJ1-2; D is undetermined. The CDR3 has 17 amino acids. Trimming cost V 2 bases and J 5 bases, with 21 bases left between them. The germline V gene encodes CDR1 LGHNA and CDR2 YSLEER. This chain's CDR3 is CASSQIPLAPEEYGYTF. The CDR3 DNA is TGCGCCAGCAGCCAAATACCGTTGGCCCCCGAGGAATATGGCTACACCTTC.

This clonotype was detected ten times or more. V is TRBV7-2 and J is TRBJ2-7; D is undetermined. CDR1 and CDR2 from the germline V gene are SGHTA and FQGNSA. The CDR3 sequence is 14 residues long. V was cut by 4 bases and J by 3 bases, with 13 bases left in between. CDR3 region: CASSSVDISYEQYF. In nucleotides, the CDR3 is TGTGCCAGCAGCTCAGTAGACATAAGCTACGAGCAGTACTTC.

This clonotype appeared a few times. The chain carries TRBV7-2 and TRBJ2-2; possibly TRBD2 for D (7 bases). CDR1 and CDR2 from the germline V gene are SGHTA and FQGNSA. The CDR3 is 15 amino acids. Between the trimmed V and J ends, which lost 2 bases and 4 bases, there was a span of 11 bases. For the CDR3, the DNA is TGTGCCAGCAGCTTAAAGGGAGGGGGCACCGGGGAGCTGTTTTTT. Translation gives CASSLKGGGTGELFF.

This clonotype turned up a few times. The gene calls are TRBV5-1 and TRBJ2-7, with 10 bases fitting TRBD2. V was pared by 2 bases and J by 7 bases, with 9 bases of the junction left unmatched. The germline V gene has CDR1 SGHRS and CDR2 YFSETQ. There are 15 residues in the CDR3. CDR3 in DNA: TGCGCCAGCAGCTTCAGGACTAGCGGCCGGGGGGAGCAGTACTTC. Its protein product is CASSFRTSGRGEQYF.

The CDR3 reads CASSPRGSSSAGELFF. For the CDR3, the DNA is TGTGCCAGCAGCCCTCGGGGCAGCTCATCGGCCGGGGAGCTGTTTTTT. The chain carries TRBV7-9 and TRBJ2-2; either TRBD1 or TRBD2 may fit D (5 bases each). CDR1 is SEHNR and CDR2 is FQNEAQ in the germline V gene (reference sequence). V was cut by 5 bases and J by 6 bases, with 19 bases left in between. The CDR3 loop spans 16 amino acids. Full variable domain (missing parts from reference TRBV7-9 and TRBJ2-2): DTGVSQNPRHKITKRGQNVTFRCDPISEHNRLYWYRQTLGQGPEFLTYFQNEAQLEKSRLLSDRFSAERPKGSFSTLEIQRTEQGDSAMYLCASSPRGSSSAGELFFGEGSRLTVL.

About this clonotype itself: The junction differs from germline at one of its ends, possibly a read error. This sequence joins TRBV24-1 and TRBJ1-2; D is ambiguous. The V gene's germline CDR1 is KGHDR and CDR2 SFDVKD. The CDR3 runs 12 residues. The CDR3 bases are TGTGCCACCGGTGATACGGGCTATGGCTACACCTTC. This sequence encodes CATGDTGYGYTF.

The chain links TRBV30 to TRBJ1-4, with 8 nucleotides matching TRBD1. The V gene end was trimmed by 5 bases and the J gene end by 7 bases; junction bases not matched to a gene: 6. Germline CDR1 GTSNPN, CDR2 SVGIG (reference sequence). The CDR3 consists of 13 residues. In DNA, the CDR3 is TGTGCCTGGCAAACTGACAGGGGTGAAAAACTGTTTTTT. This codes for CAWQTDRGEKLFF.

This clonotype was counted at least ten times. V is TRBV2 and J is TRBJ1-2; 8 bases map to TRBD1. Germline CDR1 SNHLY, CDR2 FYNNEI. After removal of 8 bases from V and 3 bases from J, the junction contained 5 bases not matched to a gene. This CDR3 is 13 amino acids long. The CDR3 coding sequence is TGTGCCAGCCGGACAGGGCGGGACTATGGCTACACCTTC. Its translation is CASRTGRDYGYTF. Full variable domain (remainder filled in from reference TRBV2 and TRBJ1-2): EPEVTQTPSHQVTQMGQEVILRCVPISNHLYFYWYRQILGQKVEFLVSFYNNEISEKSEIFDDQFSVERPDGSNFTLKIRSTKLEDSAMYFCASRTGRDYGYTFGSGTRLTVV.

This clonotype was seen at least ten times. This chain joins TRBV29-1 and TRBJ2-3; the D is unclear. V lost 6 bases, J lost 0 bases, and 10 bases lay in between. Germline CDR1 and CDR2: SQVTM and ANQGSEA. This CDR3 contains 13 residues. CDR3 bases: TGCAGCGTAAAAGGAGTGAGCACAGATACGCAGTATTTT. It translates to CSVKGVSTDTQYF.

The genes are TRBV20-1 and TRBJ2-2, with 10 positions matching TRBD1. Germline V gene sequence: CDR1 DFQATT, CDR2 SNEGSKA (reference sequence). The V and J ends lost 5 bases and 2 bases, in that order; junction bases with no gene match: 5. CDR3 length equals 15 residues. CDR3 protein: CSAGQGGRNTGELFF. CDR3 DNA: TGCAGTGCTGGACAGGGGGGGCGTAACACCGGGGAGCTGTTTTTT.

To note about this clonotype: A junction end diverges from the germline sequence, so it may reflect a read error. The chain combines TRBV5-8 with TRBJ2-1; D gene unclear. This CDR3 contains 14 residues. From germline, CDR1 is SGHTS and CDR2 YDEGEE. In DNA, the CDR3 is TGCGCCAGCAGCCAAACTATTGACGGCAATGAGCAGTTCTTC. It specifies CASSQTIDGNEQFF.

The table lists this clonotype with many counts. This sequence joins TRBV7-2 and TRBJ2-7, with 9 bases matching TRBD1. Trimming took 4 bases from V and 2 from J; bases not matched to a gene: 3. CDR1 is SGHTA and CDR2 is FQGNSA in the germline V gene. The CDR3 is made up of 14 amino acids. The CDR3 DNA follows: TGTGCCAGCAGCTCCCGGACAGGGGCCTACGAGCAGTACTTC. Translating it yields CASSSRTGAYEQYF.